This entry concerns a single T cell receptor beta chain. This sample is part of a study of T cell clonotyping in hematopoietic cell transplantation. Time point in this sample: recipient sample about 28 days before transplant, after cytoreduction. Per germline, CDR1 MDHEN and CDR2 SYDVKM. The length of the CDR3 is 14 residues. The ends lost 7 bases at V and 3 bases at J; junction bases unmatched: 8. This table comes from immunoSEQ multiplex PCR, and its TCRdb copy is limited to in-frame clones, with some not included. The sample has roughly 17,000 clones, about 92% seen once. Sequencing was performed on peripheral blood mononuclear cells, taken before stem cell transplant. This sequence joins TRBV28 and TRBJ2-7; 8 bases are a match to TRBD1. The source of this sequence is a young man with biphenotypic leukemia. Some clones in this sample may be carry-over from other donors' samples. CDR3 sequence (DNA): TGTGCCAGCACCCGAGGACAGGGAGTCTACGAGCAGTACTTC. Translated, it gives CASTRGQGVYEQYF.